The 18 T cell receptor beta chains below all came from one sample that was sequenced in a study of T-cell memory formation after mild COVID-19. TCRdb processed the 5' RACE reads anew with MiXCR; each CDR3 protein has one entry. The sample has 540,000 or so distinct CDR3 sequences; roughly 20% are singletons. Sequencing was carried out using PBMCs or a T cell subset sorted from them (not recorded which). All receptors derive from an adult woman who had mild COVID-19 (a few samples of this study predate the infection). Cell type and time point are not known.

The chain uses TRBV12-3 or TRBV12-4 and TRBJ1-1, with D possibly matching TRBD1 (5 bases). Trimming removed 4 bases at V and 5 bases at J, with 17 bases between. This CDR3 has 15 residues. CDR3 sequence: CASSSVGTLGTEAFF. In nucleotides, the CDR3 is TGTGCCAGCAGTTCAGTGGGGACCCTAGGGACTGAAGCTTTCTTT.

J is TRBJ1-5 and V is TRBV18; TRBD1 matches at 7 bases. The CDR3 sequence is 17 residues long. CDR1 KGHSH and CDR2 LQKENI come from the germline V gene. Unmatched junction bases numbered 11, after V lost 0 bases and J lost 6 bases. The DNA for the CDR3 is TGTGCCAGCTCACCACCGGGGACAGCTTTAGGGGCTCAGCCCCAGCATTTT. It is translated as CASSPPGTALGAQPQHF.

This clonotype was seen more than once but under ten times. The chain carries TRBV7-2 and TRBJ1-5; 7 nucleotides line up with TRBD1. Trimming cost V 3 bases and J 9 bases; bases outside gene matches: 8. The germline CDR1 and CDR2 sequences are SGHTA and FQGNSA. CDR3 length: 14 residues. The DNA of the CDR3 is TGTGCCAGCAGCTTCGACAGGGCTGGGGGGCCCCAGCATTTT. Protein sequence: CASSFDRAGGPQHF. The variable domain in full, completed from reference TRBV7-2 and TRBJ1-5, reads GAGVSQSPSNKVTEKGKDVELRCDPISGHTALYWYRQSLGQGLEFLIYFQGNSAPDKSGLPSDRFSAERTGGSVSTLTIQRTQQEDSAVYLCASSFDRAGGPQHFGDGTRLSIL.

The rearrangement uses TRBV15 and TRBJ2-2; 9 bases map to TRBD2. The V and J ends lost 0 bases and 5 bases, in that order; junction bases with no gene match: 7. The CDR3 is made up of 17 amino acids. Germline CDR1 reads LNHNV; CDR2 reads YYDKDF (reference sequence). The CDR3: CATSREQIAGVTGELFF. The CDR3 region has the DNA TGTGCCACCAGCAGAGAGCAGATAGCGGGGGTTACCGGGGAGCTGTTTTTT.

This clonotype was seen at least ten times. This chain uses TRBV7-9 with TRBJ2-1; D gene ambiguous. Trimming left V 0 bases short and J 5 bases short, with 2 bases between. Germline V gene sequence: CDR1 SEHNR, CDR2 FQNEAQ (reference sequence). The CDR3 is 12 residues long. Here the CDR3 reads CASSLAHNEQFF. The CDR3 region has the DNA TGTGCCAGCAGCTTAGCCCACAATGAGCAGTTCTTC.

This clonotype appeared a few times. The chain has TRBV7-6 and TRBJ1-6; tentatively, D is TRBD1 (6 bases). CDR3 size: 19 residues. CDR1 and CDR2 (germline): SGHVS, FNYEAQ. Deletions cut 5 bases from V and 5 bases from J, with 25 bases between. CDR3 sequence (DNA): TGTGCCAGCAGCCATACTTCCCCAGGGGCCTCCTTCAATAATTCACCCCTCCACTTT. Its protein is CASSHTSPGASFNNSPLHF.

This clonotype was seen only once. The genes are TRBV18 and TRBJ2-3; the match to TRBD2 covers 8 bases. The germline V gene encodes CDR1 KGHSH and CDR2 LQKENI. The trim removed 0 bases at V and 6 bases at J, leaving 8 bases unmatched. The CDR3 is 16 residues long. CDR3 nucleotide sequence: TGTGCCAGCTCACCACCTCCAGCGGGGGTTCGCGATACGCAGTATTTT. Residues: CASSPPPAGVRDTQYF.

Only a few counts were recorded for this clonotype. V gene TRBV6-2 or TRBV6-3 combines with J gene TRBJ1-1; a possible D gene is TRBD1 (5 bases). Per the germline V gene, CDR1 is MNHEY and CDR2 is SVGEGT. V lost 2 bases and J lost 6, with 19 bases in between. There are 16 residues in the CDR3. The CDR3 nucleotides read TGTGCCAGCAGTTACCATGCGGGGGGGATGACTCCTGAAGCTTTCTTT. The encoded protein is CASSYHAGGMTPEAFF.

A few counts support this clonotype. The gene calls are TRBV12-3 or TRBV12-4 and TRBJ2-1; D is ambiguous. With 6 bases removed from V and 0 bases from J, the gap between germline ends came to 6 bases. The length of the CDR3 is 13 residues. The CDR3 sequence is CASSFYSYNEQFF. Here the CDR3 DNA reads TGTGCCAGCAGCTTTTACTCCTACAATGAGCAGTTCTTC.

The V call is TRBV7-8, the J call TRBJ2-7; 12 bases line up with TRBD2. V shed 4 bases and J 3 bases; nucleotides not matched to a gene: 10. The CDR3 has 17 amino acids. Germline V lookup: CDR1 SGHVS, CDR2 FQNEAQ. Written as DNA, the CDR3 is TGTGCCAGCAGCTACAGGACTAGCGGGACTGGAAGCTACGAGCAGTACTTC. Translated: CASSYRTSGTGSYEQYF.

The table lists this clonotype with a few counts. The rearrangement links TRBV29-1 to TRBJ2-2; no clear D gene. Germline CDR1 reads SQVTM; CDR2 reads ANQGSEA. V shed 5 bases and J shed 5 bases, with 6 bases lying between them. This CDR3 region has 11 residues. The CDR3 sequence is CSVFTTGELFF. The DNA for the CDR3 is TGCAGCGTTTTTACAACCGGGGAGCTGTTTTTT.

This clonotype has only a few counts. This sequence joins TRBV7-9 and TRBJ1-2; D is uncertain. Trimming pared 0 bases from V and 2 bases from J, leaving 10 bases between. Germline assignment: CDR1 SEHNR and CDR2 FQNEAQ (reference sequence). The CDR3 consists of 15 residues. Here the CDR3 reads CASSLAPGLNYGYTF. In DNA, the CDR3 is TGTGCCAGCAGCTTAGCTCCAGGCCTAAACTATGGCTACACCTTC.

There are a few counts of this clonotype. CDR3 loop: CASRPMGLAFSGTQYF. The CDR3 nucleotides are TGTGCCAGCAGACCCATGGGACTAGCGTTTTCGGGTACGCAGTATTTT. The chain carries TRBV12-3 or TRBV12-4 and TRBJ2-3, with TRBD2 matching over 10 bases. Trimming removed 6 bases from V and 8 bases from J; junction bases left unmatched: 14. The CDR3 is 16 residues long.

The chain couples TRBV12-3 or TRBV12-4 to TRBJ1-2; 7 positions match TRBD1. V was clipped by 4 bases and J by 4 bases; unmatched bases: 12. The CDR3 consists of 16 residues. The CDR3 nucleotides are TGTGCCAGCAGTTCGCAACAGGGGCTTGGAGGCTATGGCTACACCTTC. It specifies CASSSQQGLGGYGYTF.

Here the CDR3 DNA reads TGTGCCAGCAGTTCTTCAGGGAGGTCAGATACGCAGTATTTT. Amino acids: CASSSSGRSDTQYF. The chain carries TRBV28 and TRBJ2-3; a possible D gene is TRBD2 (6 bases). The CDR3 loop spans 14 amino acids. The V gene's germline CDR1 is MDHEN and CDR2 SYDVKM. Trimming cost V 4 bases and J 4 bases, with 12 bases left between them.

This clonotype appeared a few times. This CDR3 reads CASGRGQDNSPLHF. DNA for the CDR3: TGTGCCAGCGGGAGAGGGCAGGATAATTCACCCCTCCACTTT. This chain uses TRBV27 with TRBJ1-6; D is undetermined. The CDR3 has 14 amino acids. Per the germline V gene, CDR1 is MNHEY and CDR2 is SMNVEV (reference sequence). V was pared by 8 bases and J by 5 bases, with 13 bases between.

Only a few counts were recorded for this clonotype. The chain couples TRBV3-1 to TRBJ2-7; 9 nucleotides align to TRBD1. The germline V gene encodes CDR1 LGHDT and CDR2 YNNKEL (reference sequence). The CDR3 covers 11 residues. J was trimmed by 9 bases and V by 3 bases; bases with no gene match: 0. CDR3 nucleotide sequence: TGTGCCAGCAGCCAGACAGGGGGGCAGTACTTC. Protein: CASSQTGGQYF.

This clonotype was detected only a few times. The rearrangement joins TRBV5-5 to TRBJ2-1, with 9 bases that match TRBD1. CDR3 size: 15 residues. Germline values: CDR1 SGHKS, CDR2 YYEKEE (reference sequence). V lost 1 base, J lost 5 bases, and 4 bases stayed unmatched. DNA for the CDR3: TGTGCCAGCAGCTTGTGGGACAGGGACGACAATGAGCAGTTCTTC. This translates into CASSLWDRDDNEQFF.